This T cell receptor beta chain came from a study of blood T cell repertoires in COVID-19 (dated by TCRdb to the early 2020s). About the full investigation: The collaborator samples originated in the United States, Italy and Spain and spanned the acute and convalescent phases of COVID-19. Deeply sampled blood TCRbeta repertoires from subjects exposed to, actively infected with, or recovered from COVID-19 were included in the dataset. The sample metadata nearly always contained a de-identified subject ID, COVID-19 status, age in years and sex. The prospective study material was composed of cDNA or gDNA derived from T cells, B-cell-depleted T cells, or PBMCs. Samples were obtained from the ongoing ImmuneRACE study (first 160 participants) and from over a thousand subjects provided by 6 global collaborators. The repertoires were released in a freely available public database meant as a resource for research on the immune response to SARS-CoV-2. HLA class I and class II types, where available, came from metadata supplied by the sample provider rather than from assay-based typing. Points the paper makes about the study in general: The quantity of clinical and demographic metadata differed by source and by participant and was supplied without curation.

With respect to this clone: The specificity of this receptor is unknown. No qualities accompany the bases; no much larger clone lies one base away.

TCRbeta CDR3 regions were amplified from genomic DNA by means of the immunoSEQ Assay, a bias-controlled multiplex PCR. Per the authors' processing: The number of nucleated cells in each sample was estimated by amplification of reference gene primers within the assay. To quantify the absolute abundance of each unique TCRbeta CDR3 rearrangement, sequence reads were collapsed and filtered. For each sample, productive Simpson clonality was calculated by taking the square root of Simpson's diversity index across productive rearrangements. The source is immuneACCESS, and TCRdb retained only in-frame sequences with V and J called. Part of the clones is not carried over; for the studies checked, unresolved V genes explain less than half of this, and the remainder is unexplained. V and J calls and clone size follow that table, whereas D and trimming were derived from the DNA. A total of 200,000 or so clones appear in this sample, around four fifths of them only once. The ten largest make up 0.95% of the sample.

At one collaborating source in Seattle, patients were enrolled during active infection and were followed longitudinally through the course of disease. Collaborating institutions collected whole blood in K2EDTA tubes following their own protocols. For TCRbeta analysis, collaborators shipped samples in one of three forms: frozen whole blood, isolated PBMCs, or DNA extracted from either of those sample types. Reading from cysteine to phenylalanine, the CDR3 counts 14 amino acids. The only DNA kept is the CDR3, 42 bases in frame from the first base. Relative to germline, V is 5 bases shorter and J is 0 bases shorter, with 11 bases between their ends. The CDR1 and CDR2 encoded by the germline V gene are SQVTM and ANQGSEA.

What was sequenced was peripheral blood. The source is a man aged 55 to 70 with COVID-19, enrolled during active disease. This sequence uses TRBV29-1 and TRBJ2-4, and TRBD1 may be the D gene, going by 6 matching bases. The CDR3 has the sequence CSVLTGLAKNIQYF. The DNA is TGCAGCGTTTTAACAGGGTTAGCCAAAAACATTCAGTACTTC. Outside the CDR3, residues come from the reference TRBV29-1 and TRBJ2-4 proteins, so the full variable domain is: SAVISQKPSRDICQRGTSLTIQCQVDSQVTMMFWYRQQPGQSLTLIATANQGSEATYESGFVIDKFPISRPNLTFSTLTVSNMSPEDSSIYLCSVLTGLAKNIQYFGAGTRLSVL.